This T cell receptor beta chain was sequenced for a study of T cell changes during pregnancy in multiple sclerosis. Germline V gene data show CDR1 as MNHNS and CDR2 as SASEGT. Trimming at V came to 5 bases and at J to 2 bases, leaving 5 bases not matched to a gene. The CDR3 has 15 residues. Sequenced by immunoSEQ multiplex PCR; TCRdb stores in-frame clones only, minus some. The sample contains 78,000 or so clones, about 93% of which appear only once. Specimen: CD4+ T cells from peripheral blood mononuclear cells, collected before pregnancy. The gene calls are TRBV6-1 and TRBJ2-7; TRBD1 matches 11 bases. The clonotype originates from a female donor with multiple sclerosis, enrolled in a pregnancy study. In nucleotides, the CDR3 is TGTGCCAGCAGTACCGGGACAGGGGGTACCTACGAGCAGTACTTC. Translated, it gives CASSTGTGGTYEQYF.